This T cell receptor beta chain was recovered during a study of cytomegalovirus exposure and HLA in healthy donors. The donors belonged to the 120-subject validation cohort, separate from the roughly 670-subject first cohort. Study results and caveats: The dataset shows that most TCR sequences were rare, while some public TCRs occurred in many donors. The listing of 150 to 200 TCR beta chains classed them as cytomegalovirus-associated. The tendency of first-cohort TCR clusters to co-occur in the 120 or so validation repertoires was the finding of a later analysis.

As regards this clone: Its antigen is not identified.

Per the germline V gene, CDR1 is SGHTA and CDR2 is FQGNSA. V was shortened by 1 base and J by 6 bases, with 16 bases between the two germline ends. The CDR3 runs to 15 residues. Method: immunoSEQ multiplex PCR; TCRdb's copy keeps in-frame clones and lacks some. The table includes under 200,000 clones, about 80% detected once. The genes are TRBV7-2 and TRBJ2-7; D is unresolved. Input material: PBMCs. The sequence derives from a man younger than 30 in good health and CMV-seropositive. CDR3: CASSLGAQSYVEQYF. The CDR3 DNA reads TGTGCCAGCAGCTTAGGTGCGCAATCTTATGTCGAGCAGTACTTC. Full variable domain (remainder filled in from reference TRBV7-2 and TRBJ2-7): GAGVSQSPSNKVTEKGKDVELRCDPISGHTALYWYRQSLGQGLEFLIYFQGNSAPDKSGLPSDRFSAERTGGSVSTLTIQRTQQEDSAVYLCASSLGAQSYVEQYFGPGTRLTVT.